This entry lists 8 T cell receptor beta chains sequenced from one sample in a study of neurological immune-mediated disorders (dated by TCRdb to about 2019). The meaning of the sample's time point label: technical triplicate 2. The receptor library was made with 5' RACE. The sample was run on an Illumina HiSeq 2500. TCRdb ran its own pipeline on the public reads, namely fastp trimming at Q25 and MiXCR clone calling, and kept in-frame beta chains. Rows matching on CDR3 protein sequence are summarized as one entry with the most common DNA and genes. The sample records more than 30,000 distinct CDR3 sequences, about an eighth of which are singletons. Around 5.3% of the sample is held by the ten biggest clonotypes. Sequences were obtained from CD4+ T cells from blood. The origin of the receptors is a female donor with HTLV-1-associated myelopathy (HAM/TSP).

The rearrangement uses TRBV7-3 and TRBJ2-1, with TRBD2 matching over 8 bases. V lost 5 bases and J lost 5; bases outside the gene matches: 8. The CDR3 length is 15 residues. From germline, CDR1 is SGHTA and CDR2 FQGTGA. The CDR3 DNA follows: TGTGCCAGCAGCATTGGGACTAGTCGGGACAATGAGCAGTTCTTC. Amino acids: CASSIGTSRDNEQFF.

This clonotype appeared many times. This chain connects TRBV14 to TRBJ1-2; D gene ambiguous. The CDR3 is made up of 12 amino acids. In germline, CDR1 is SGHDN, CDR2 FVKESK. Deletions cut 5 bases from V and 5 bases from J, with 9 bases between. CDR3 amino acids: CASSDGGYGYTF. CDR3 in DNA: TGTGCCAGCAGCGACGGAGGTTATGGCTACACCTTC.

This clonotype has a count of ten or more. The chain combines TRBV19 with TRBJ1-4, with 10 bases that match TRBD1. The V segment lost 7 bases and the J segment 8 bases; nucleotides outside the gene matches: 10. Germline V gene sequence: CDR1 LNHDA, CDR2 SQIVND (reference sequence). This CDR3 has 15 amino acids. The CDR3 reads CASTIWDRGGEKLFF. The CDR3 nucleotides are TGTGCCAGTACCATTTGGGACAGGGGCGGAGAAAAACTGTTTTTT. Based on the CDR3 plus reference TRBV19 and TRBJ1-4, the full variable domain is DGGITQSPKYLFRKEGQNVTLSCEQNLNHDAMYWYRQDPGQGLRLIYYSQIVNDFQKGDIAEGYSVSREKKESFPLTVTSAQKNPTAFYLCASTIWDRGGEKLFFGSGTQLSVL.

This clonotype was seen repeatedly, ten times or more. The chain couples TRBV4-1 to TRBJ2-2; D remains ambiguous. Germline values: CDR1 MGHRA, CDR2 YSYEKL. The V gene lost 3 bases and the J gene lost 1 base, with 15 bases spanning the gap. The CDR3 runs to 17 residues. The CDR3 DNA reads TGCGCCAGCAGCCATTTAATTGAGAGGAAGAACACCGGGGAGCTGTTTTTT. Protein sequence: CASSHLIERKNTGELFF.

This clonotype was detected ten times or more. DNA of the CDR3: TGTGCCAGCAGTAATAGCGGGGGCACAGATACGCAGTATTTT. Translating it yields CASSNSGGTDTQYF. The V and J genes are TRBV27 and TRBJ2-3, with 8 bases identical to TRBD2. This CDR3 has 14 amino acids. V dropped 5 bases and J dropped 1; count of bases not matched to a gene: 2. Germline values: CDR1 MNHEY, CDR2 SMNVEV (reference sequence).

The chain uses TRBV3-1 and TRBJ1-1; 11 bases align to TRBD1. This CDR3 is 14 amino acids long. J lost 11 bases, V lost 3 bases, and 8 bases had no gene match. CDR1 is LGHDT and CDR2 is YNNKEL in the germline V gene (reference sequence). The CDR3 coding sequence is TGTGCCAGCAGCCAGACATGGACAGGGGGCTTTGCTTTCTTT. Protein sequence: CASSQTWTGGFAFF.

The table lists this clonotype with many counts. This chain joins TRBV5-1 and TRBJ1-4; unclear D gene. The CDR3 spans 15 residues. Germline lookup yields CDR1 SGHRS and CDR2 YFSETQ. Trimming cost V 4 bases and J 0 bases, with 10 bases left between them. The CDR3 region is CASSVNSATNEKLFF. The CDR3 DNA follows: TGCGCCAGCAGCGTCAACAGTGCAACTAATGAAAAACTGTTTTTT.

This clonotype was seen at least ten times. The rearrangement joins TRBV7-2 to TRBJ2-3; TRBD2 matches at 13 bases. This CDR3 contains 16 residues. Germline V gene data show CDR1 as SGHTA and CDR2 as FQGNSA. Trimming cost V 5 bases and J 4 bases; bases outside gene matches: 6. The CDR3 nucleotides read TGTGCCAGCAGCGTCACTAGCGGGGGGGGGTCAGATACGCAGTATTTT. Translating gives CASSVTSGGGSDTQYF.